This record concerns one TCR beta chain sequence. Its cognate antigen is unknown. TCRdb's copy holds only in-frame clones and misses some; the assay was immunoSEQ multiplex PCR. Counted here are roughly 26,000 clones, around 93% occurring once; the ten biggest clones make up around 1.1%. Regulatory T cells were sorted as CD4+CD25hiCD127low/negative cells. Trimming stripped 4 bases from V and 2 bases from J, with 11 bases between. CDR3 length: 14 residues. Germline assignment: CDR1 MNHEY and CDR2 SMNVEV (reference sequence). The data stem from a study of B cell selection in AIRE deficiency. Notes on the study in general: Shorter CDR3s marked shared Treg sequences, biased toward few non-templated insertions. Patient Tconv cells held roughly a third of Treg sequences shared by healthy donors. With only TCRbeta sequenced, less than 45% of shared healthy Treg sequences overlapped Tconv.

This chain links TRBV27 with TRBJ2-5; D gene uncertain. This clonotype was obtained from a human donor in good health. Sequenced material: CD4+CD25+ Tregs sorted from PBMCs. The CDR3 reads CASSSTGRQETQYF. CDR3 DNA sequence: TGTGCCAGCAGTTCTACCGGCAGGCAAGAGACCCAGTACTTC.